The clone carrying this T cell receptor (beta chain) has at least ten counts. TCRdb analysed the 5' RACE reads with MiXCR anew, one entry per CDR3 protein. Counted here are around 120,000 distinct CDR3 sequences, about 12% occurring once; the ten biggest clones make up roughly 17%. This specimen belongs to a study of spatial heterogeneity in lung cancer. The time point here: blood at routine non-recurrence follow-up after resection. Unsorted whole RNA of tumor, nontumor lung or frozen PBMC was sequenced. V lost 3 bases to trimming and J lost 6 bases, with 12 bases between them. This CDR3 region has 14 residues. The germline gives CDR1 MDHEN, CDR2 SYDVKM.

The material sequenced was PBMCs, taken at follow-up. The chain employs TRBV28 and TRBJ1-5; D is uncertain. The TCR originated in a male donor with early-stage non-small cell lung cancer. The chain's CDR3 is CASSFRLGSQPQHF. The CDR3, as DNA: TGTGCCAGCAGTTTTCGTTTGGGGTCTCAGCCCCAGCATTTT.